The following is a T cell receptor beta chain sequence with its context. Its antigen is unidentified. The libraries were made with immunoSEQ version 4 in survey mode. Profiled with immunoSEQ multiplex PCR; TCRdb holds only in-frame clones, not every one. The sample yields roughly 48,000 clones, around 90% seen once. Cells were stimulated nonspecifically with anti-CD3/anti-CD28 magnetic beads. Sorting selected CD4+ T cells upregulating both CD40 ligand and CD69. Per germline, CDR1 SGHKS and CDR2 YYEKEE (reference sequence). The CDR3 has 13 amino acids. Between the trimmed V and J ends, which lost 2 bases and 6 bases, there was a span of 11 bases. The record originates from a study of persistence of HIV-infected CD4 T cells. Study context: Up to roughly 200 mL blood was drawn at multiple time points; a couple of donors had single-time leukapheresis. Anti-CD3/anti-CD28 stimulation activated a higher proportion of cells than antigen stimulation, with lower memory fraction.

Study conclusions and caveats: Compared with CD3/CD28-stimulated cells, CMV- and Gag-responding cells showed lower TCRbeta richness.

The clonotype was recovered from an adult woman with HIV who was CMV-seropositive. The sequences come from CD4+ T cells sorted from PBMCs after approximately 19-hour stimulation, collected from a patient who received antiretroviral therapy. This rearrangement joins TRBV5-5 to TRBJ1-1; no firm D call. The CDR3 DNA reads as TGTGCCAGCAGCTTCAGGATTTTCTCTGAAGCTTTCTTT. This gives the protein CASSFRIFSEAFF.